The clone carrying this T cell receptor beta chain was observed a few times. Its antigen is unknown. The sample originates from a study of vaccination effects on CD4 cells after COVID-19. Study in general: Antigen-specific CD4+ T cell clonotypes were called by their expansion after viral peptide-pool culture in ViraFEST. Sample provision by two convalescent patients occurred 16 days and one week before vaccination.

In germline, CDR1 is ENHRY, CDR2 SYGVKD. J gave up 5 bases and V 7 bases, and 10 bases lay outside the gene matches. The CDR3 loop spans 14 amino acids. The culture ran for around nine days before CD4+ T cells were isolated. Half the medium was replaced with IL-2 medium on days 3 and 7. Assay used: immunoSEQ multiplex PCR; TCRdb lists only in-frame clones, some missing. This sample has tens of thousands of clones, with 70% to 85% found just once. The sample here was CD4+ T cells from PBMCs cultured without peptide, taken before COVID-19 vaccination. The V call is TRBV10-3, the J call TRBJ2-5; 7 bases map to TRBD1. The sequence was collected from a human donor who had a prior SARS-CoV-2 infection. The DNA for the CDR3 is TGTGCCATCAACGATGACAGGGCGGCGGAGACCCAGTACTTC. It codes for CAINDDRAAETQYF.